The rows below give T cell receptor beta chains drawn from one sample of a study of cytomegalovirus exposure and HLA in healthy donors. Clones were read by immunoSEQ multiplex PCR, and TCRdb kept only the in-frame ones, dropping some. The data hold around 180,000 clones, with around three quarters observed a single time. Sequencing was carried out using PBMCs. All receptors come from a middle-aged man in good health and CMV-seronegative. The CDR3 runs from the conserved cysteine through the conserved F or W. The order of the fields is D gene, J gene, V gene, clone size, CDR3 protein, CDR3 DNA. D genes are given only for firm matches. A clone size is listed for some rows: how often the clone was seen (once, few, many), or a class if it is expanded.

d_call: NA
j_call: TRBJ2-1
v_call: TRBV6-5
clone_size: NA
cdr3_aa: CASRVTGSAYNEQFF
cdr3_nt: TGTGCCAGCAGAGTCACAGGGTCCGCCTACAATGAGCAGTTCTTC

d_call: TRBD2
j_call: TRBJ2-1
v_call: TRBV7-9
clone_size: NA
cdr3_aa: CASSKTSGGLNEQFF
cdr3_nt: TGTGCCAGCAGCAAGACTAGCGGGGGGTTAAATGAGCAGTTCTTC

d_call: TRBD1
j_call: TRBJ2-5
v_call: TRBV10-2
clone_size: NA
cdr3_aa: CASSLQGLYQETQYF
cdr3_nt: TGCGCCAGCAGTCTACAGGGGTTGTACCAAGAGACCCAGTACTTC

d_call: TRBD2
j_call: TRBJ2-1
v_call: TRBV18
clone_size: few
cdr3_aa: CASSPGLAGSNNEQFF
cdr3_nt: TGTGCCAGCTCACCAGGATTAGCGGGATCAAACAATGAGCAGTTCTTC

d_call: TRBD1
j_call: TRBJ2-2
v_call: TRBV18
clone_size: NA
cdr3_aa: CASSQSRTGATGELFF
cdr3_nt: TGTGCCAGCTCTCAATCTCGGACAGGGGCAACCGGGGAGCTGTTTTTT

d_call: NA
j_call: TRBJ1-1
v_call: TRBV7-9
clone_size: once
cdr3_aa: CASSLDISEAFF
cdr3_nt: TGTGCCAGCAGCTTAGACATCTCTGAAGCTTTCTTT

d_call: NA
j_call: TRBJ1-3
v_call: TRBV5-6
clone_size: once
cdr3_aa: CASSRTIMGNTIYF
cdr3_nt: TGTGCCAGCAGCCGAACTATCATGGGAAACACCATATATTTT

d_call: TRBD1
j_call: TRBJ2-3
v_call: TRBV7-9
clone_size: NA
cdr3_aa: CASSSWGTGETDTQYF
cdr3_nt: TGTGCCAGCAGCTCCTGGGGGACAGGGGAAACAGATACGCAGTATTTT

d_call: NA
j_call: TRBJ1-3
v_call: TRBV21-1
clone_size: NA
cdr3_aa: CASSITGYRNTIYF
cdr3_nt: TGTGCCAGCAGCATTACAGGGTATCGGAACACCATATATTTT

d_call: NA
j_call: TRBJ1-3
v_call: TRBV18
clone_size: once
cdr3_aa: CASSRTETHSGNTIYF
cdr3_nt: TGTGCCAGCTCCCGGACAGAGACTCACTCTGGAAACACCATATATTTT

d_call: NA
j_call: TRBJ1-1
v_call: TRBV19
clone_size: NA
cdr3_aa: CASSIQRNTEAFF
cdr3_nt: TGTGCCAGTAGTATACAGCGAAACACTGAAGCTTTCTTT

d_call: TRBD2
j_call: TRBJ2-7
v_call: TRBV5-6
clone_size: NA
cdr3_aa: CASSWDYSYEQYF
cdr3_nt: TGTGCCAGCAGCTGGGACTACTCCTACGAGCAGTACTTC

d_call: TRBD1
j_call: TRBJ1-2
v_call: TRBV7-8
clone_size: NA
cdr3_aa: CASSLAVGQGYGYTF
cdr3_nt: TGTGCCAGCAGCTTAGCGGTAGGACAGGGATATGGCTACACCTTC

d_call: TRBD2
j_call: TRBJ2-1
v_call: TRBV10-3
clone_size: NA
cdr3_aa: CAIGVRLAGSYNEQFF
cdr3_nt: TGTGCCATCGGTGTAAGACTAGCGGGGTCCTACAATGAGCAGTTCTTC

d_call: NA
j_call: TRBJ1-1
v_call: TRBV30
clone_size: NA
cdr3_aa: CAWSVLKGMNTEAFF
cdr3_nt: TGTGCCTGGAGTGTACTTAAGGGGATGAACACTGAAGCTTTCTTT

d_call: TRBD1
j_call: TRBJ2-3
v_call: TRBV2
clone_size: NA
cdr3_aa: CASTPRQGRMTDTQYF
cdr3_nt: TGTGCCAGCACCCCACGACAGGGGAGAATGACAGATACGCAGTATTTT

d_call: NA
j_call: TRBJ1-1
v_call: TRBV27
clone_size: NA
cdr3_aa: CASSLRFGEAFF
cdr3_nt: TGTGCCAGCAGTTTAAGGTTCGGGGAAGCTTTCTTT

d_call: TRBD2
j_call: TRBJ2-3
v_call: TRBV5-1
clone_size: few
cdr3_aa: CASSLQTSGVTDTQYF
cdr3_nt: TGCGCCAGCAGCTTGCAAACTAGCGGGGTCACAGATACGCAGTATTTT